The sequence of this T cell receptor beta chain was determined in a study of Ad26.COV2.S vaccination and SARS-CoV-2 variants. Produced via immunoSEQ multiplex PCR; TCRdb's table is partial and in-frame only. The sample consists of about 410,000 clones, over 80% of them appearing once. The CDR3 totals 14 residues. V was shortened by 0 bases and J by 3 bases, with 9 bases between the two germline ends. Germline CDR1 is SGHDT and CDR2 is YYEEEE. Study conclusions and caveats: People who got the vaccine or the placebo had similar non-spike TCR breadth. After vaccination, substantial breadth of spike-specific CD8+ and CD4+ responses was reported.

Turning to this clone: The antigen is not known.

Stated treatment: around 19 received Ad26.COV2.S at low or high dose, single or two shots; 5 received placebo; per-sample allocation not given. Specimen acquisition occurred on day 63 following the initial vaccine or placebo injection. The sample came from a Boston adult aged 18-55 years. The TCR was taken from a person between 18 and 60 years old who received the Ad26.COV2.S COVID-19 vaccine or a placebo. Material: peripheral blood, obtained in a trial of Ad26.COV2.S vaccine versus placebo. The rearrangement joins TRBV5-6 to TRBJ1-1; D ambiguous. This CDR3 is CASSLDPRHTEAFF. The CDR3 DNA is TGTGCCAGCAGCTTGGATCCCCGACACACTGAAGCTTTCTTT.